This T cell receptor beta chain is from a study of shared clonotypes between healthy human individuals. Study-wide findings and caveats: Larger estimated richness was generally recorded for naive subsets relative to memory subsets.

Assay: immunoSEQ multiplex PCR; the TCRdb copy retains only in-frame clones and omits some. The sample holds about 2.3 million clones, just over 90% seen once. There are 11 residues in the CDR3. Germline V gene lookup returns CDR1 DFQATT and CDR2 SNEGSKA (reference sequence). V was pared by 3 bases and J by 6 bases, with 9 bases between. About this clone itself: The antigen remains unidentified.

The receptor comes from a man between 18 and 29 years old in good health. Some clones in this sample may be carry-over from other donors' samples. This rearrangement joins TRBV20-1 to TRBJ2-7; no clear D gene. Sequencing input: naive CD4+ T cells from PBMCs. The subset denotes: CD45RA+ positively selected. DNA of the CDR3: TGCAGTGCTAGCCGGGCGGCCGAGCAGTACTTC. Translating it yields CSASRAAEQYF.